The 9 T cell receptor beta chains below all came from one sample that was sequenced in a study of shared clonotypes between healthy human individuals. Sequencing was performed with immunoSEQ multiplex PCR; in TCRdb, only in-frame clones are kept and a portion is missing. Among more than 2 million clones, more than 90% were seen once, and the ten largest hold approximately 0.13%. Source material: naive CD4+ T cells sorted from blood. Subset described: CD45RA+ positively selected. The receptor set was obtained from a man between 18 and 35 years old in good health.

The CDR3 spells CASKIADYNEQFF. DNA of the CDR3: TGTGCCAGCAAAATAGCGGATTACAATGAGCAGTTCTTC. V is TRBV6-5 and J is TRBJ2-1; possibly TRBD2 for D (6 bases). V lost 7 bases and J lost 4, with 11 bases in between. This CDR3 comprises 13 residues. CDR1 and CDR2 from the germline V gene are MNHEY and SVGAGI.

The chain has TRBV10-3 and TRBJ1-5; D may be TRBD1 (6 bases). Germline V gene lookup returns CDR1 ENHRY and CDR2 SYGVKD. Trimming took 10 bases from V and 6 from J, leaving 16 bases between them. The CDR3 length is 13 residues. CDR3 nucleotide sequence: TGTGCCAACCAACAGGGTATCGGTCAGCCCCAGCATTTT. Translation: CANQQGIGQPQHF.

This rearrangement joins TRBV27 to TRBJ1-6; 8 bases are a match to TRBD1. With 5 bases clipped from V and 5 bases from J, the junction kept 5 bases outside the gene matches. The germline V gene has CDR1 MNHEY and CDR2 SMNVEV (reference sequence). The CDR3 totals 15 residues. The CDR3 reads CASSLTGADNSPLHF. The CDR3 bases are TGTGCCAGCAGTCTGACAGGGGCAGATAATTCACCCCTCCACTTT.

The J gene is TRBJ1-2, the V gene TRBV2; D may be TRBD1 (6 bases). The V and J ends lost 9 bases and 4 bases respectively, with 15 bases between them. CDR3 length equals 13 residues. Looked up from germline, CDR1 is SNHLY and CDR2 is FYNNEI. CDR3 DNA sequence: TGTGCCAGTAGGATGGGGGCGACCTATGGCTACACCTTC. This encodes CASRMGATYGYTF.

The J gene is TRBJ2-7, the V gene TRBV10-3; TRBD2 agrees at 8 bases. Trimming took 4 bases from V and 5 from J; bases not matched to a gene: 13. There are 16 residues in the CDR3. Germline V gene data show CDR1 as ENHRY and CDR2 as SYGVKD. CDR3: CAISGGDGRALDEQYF. DNA of the CDR3: TGTGCCATCAGTGGAGGGGACGGGAGGGCCCTCGACGAGCAGTACTTC.

About this clone itself: Other DNA variants within this sample encode the same CDR3. The rearrangement joins TRBV5-1 to TRBJ1-1; 9 bases align to TRBD1. The CDR3 covers 15 residues. Germline V lookup: CDR1 SGHRS, CDR2 YFSETQ. V gave up 4 bases and J gave up 1 base; unmatched junction bases: 5. The CDR3 loop is CASSLEGQGNTEAFF. The CDR3, as DNA: TGCGCCAGCAGCCTAGAGGGACAGGGGAACACTGAAGCTTTCTTT.

The rearrangement joins TRBV5-1 to TRBJ1-5, with D tentatively TRBD1 (6 bases). The CDR3 consists of 14 residues. Germline assignment: CDR1 SGHRS and CDR2 YFSETQ. Trimming removed 5 bases at V and 7 bases at J, with 16 bases between. The CDR3 reads CASSLQGSGQPQHF. Written as DNA, the CDR3 is TGCGCCAGCAGTTTACAGGGTTCGGGGCAGCCCCAGCATTTT.

V and J are TRBV6-5 and TRBJ2-5; 8 positions agree with TRBD1. Unmatched junction bases numbered 7, after V lost 4 bases and J lost 3 bases. Germline CDR1 is MNHEY and CDR2 is SVGAGI. The CDR3 has 15 amino acids. This CDR3 reads CASSWGQVRKETQYF. CDR3 sequence (DNA): TGTGCCAGCAGTTGGGGACAGGTCAGGAAAGAGACCCAGTACTTC.

Worth noting for this clone: This sample includes further DNA sequences coding for the same CDR3. V and J are TRBV9 and TRBJ2-2; D might be TRBD1 (6 bases). Germline assignment: CDR1 SGDLS and CDR2 YYNGEE. This CDR3 region has 13 residues. Trimming took off 3 bases at V and 6 bases at J, with 9 bases between the two ends. CDR3: CASSGTGPGELFF. Written as DNA, the CDR3 is TGTGCCAGCAGCGGAACAGGGCCCGGGGAGCTGTTTTTT.